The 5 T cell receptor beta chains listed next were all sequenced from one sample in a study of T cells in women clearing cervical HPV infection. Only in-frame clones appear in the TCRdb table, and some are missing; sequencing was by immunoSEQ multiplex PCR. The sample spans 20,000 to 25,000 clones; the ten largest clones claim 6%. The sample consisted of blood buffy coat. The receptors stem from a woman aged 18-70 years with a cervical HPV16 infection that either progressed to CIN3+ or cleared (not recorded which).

The CDR3 DNA, read in part, is TGTGCCAGCAGCTTAAGACAGCCTGAAACCTACGAG. It is translated as CASSLRQPETYE. The whole CDR3 sequence reads CASSLRQPETYEQYF. V and J are TRBV11-1 and TRBJ2-7; D is perhaps TRBD1 (5 bases). The read terminates 3 residues ahead of where the CDR3 ends, so the germline J gene completes it. CDR3 length: 15 amino acids. The germline V gene encodes CDR1 SGHAT and CDR2 FQDESV (reference sequence). With 2 bases removed from V and 2 bases from J, the gap between germline ends came to 13 bases.

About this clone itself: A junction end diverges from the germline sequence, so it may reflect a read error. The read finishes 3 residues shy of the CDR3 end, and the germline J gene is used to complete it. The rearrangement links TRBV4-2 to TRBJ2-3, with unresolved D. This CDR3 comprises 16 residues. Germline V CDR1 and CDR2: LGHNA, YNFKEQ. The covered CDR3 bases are TGCGCCAGCAGCCCCTCAGATGGGCGAGGTGCAGATACG. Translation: CASSPSDGRGADT. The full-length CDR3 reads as CASSPSDGRGADTQYF.

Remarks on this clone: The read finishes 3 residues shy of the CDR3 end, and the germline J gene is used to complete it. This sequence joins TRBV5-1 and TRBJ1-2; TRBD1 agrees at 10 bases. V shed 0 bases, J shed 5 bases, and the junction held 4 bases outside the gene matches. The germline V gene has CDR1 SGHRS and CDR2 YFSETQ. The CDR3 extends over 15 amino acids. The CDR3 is CASSLEGQGPYGYTF. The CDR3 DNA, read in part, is TGCGCCAGCAGCTTGGAGGGACAGGGGCCGTATGGC.

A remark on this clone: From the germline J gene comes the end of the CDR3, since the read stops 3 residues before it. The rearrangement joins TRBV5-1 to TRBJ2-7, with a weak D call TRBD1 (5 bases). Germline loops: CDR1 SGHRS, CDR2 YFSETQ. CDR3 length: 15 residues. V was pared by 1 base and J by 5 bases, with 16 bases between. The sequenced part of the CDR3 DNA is TGCGCCAGCAGCTTGAGCAGGGCAGGGTCGGACGAG. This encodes CASSLSRAGSDE. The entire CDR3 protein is CASSLSRAGSDEQYF.

The CDR3 sequence is CASSAWTSGSKNIQYF. The covered CDR3 bases are TGTGCCAGCAGTGCCTGGACTAGCGGGAGCAAAAACATT. The chain uses TRBV2 and TRBJ2-4; 13 positions agree with TRBD2. The read gets to within 3 residues of the CDR3 end, and the germline J gene fills in the rest. CDR1 and CDR2 (germline): SNHLY, FYNNEI. The CDR3 is 16 amino acids. Trimming cost V 4 bases and J 3 bases; bases outside gene matches: 3. Using reference TRBV2 and TRBJ2-4 for the parts outside the CDR3, the full variable domain is EPEVTQTPSHQVTQMGQEVILRCVPISNHLYFYWYRQILGQKVEFLVSFYNNEISEKSEIFDDQFSVERPDGSNFTLKIRSTKLEDSAMYFCASSAWTSGSKNIQYFGAGTRLSVL.